This T cell receptor beta chain is from a study of T cell repertoires in cytomegalovirus infection. Study overall: The study used recently identified HLA-C-restricted and well-studied HLA-B-restricted CMV epitopes. Carrying CMV and the relevant HLA type showed in public TCR beta signatures.

TCRdb processed the reads anew with MiXCR; each CDR3 protein has one entry. The profile covers some 24,000 distinct CDR3 sequences, with approximately 22% appearing a single time and 91% taken by the ten largest. This clonotype was seen many times. The antigen is undetermined. Overall study findings and caveats: Dominant in the ex vivo response were TCR beta clonotypes restricted by HLA-C and specific for CMV. Cumulative frequency of public TCR beta families picked out carriers of CMV plus the relevant HLA.

This CDR3 comprises 17 residues. Trimming removed 5 bases at V and 9 bases at J, with 23 bases between. Germline CDR1 SGHVS, CDR2 FNYEAQ. The source material was CD8+ T cells from cultured PBMCs, sampled from culture after CMV antigen stimulation. The TCR originated in a human donor in good health (CMV status not recorded). Some clones in this sample may be carry-over from other donors' samples. The chain recombines TRBV7-6 with TRBJ1-6; D is possibly TRBD1 (5 bases). This CDR3 reads CASSRVVQVSRSSPLHF. CDR3 DNA sequence: TGTGCCAGCAGCAGGGTGGTACAGGTCTCTCGTAGTTCACCCCTCCACTTT.